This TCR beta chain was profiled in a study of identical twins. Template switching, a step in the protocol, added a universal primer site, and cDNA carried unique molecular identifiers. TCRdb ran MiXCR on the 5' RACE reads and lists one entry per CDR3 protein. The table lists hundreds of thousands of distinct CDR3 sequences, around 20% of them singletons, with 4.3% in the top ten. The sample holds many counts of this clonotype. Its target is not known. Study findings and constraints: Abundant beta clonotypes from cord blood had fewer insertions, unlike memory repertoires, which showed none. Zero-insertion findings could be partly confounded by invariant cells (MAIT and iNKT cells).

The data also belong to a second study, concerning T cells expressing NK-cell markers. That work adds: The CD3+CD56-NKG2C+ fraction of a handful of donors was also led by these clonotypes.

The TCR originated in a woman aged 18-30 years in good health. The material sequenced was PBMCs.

The DNA of the CDR3 is TGCAGTGCTAGAGATCCGTTTACGGTATACAATGAGCAGTTCTTC. Its protein is CSARDPFTVYNEQFF. V is TRBV20-1 and J is TRBJ2-1; no clear D gene. The CDR3 consists of 15 residues. Germline CDR1 reads DFQATT; CDR2 reads SNEGSKA (reference sequence). The germline V and J ends were trimmed by 0 bases and 4 bases, with 13 bases remaining between them.